Each of the 17 T cell receptor beta chains below was sequenced from the same sample in a study of blood T cells in healthy people across ages (dated by TCRdb to the mid-2010s). Library generation was performed with 5' RACE. Sequencer: Illumina HiSeq 2500. A second PCR of roughly 7 to 12 cycles was performed with a sample-barcoded 5' primer and a J-beta primer mix. TCRdb reprocessing: public reads trimmed at Q25 with fastp, clones called with MiXCR, in-frame beta chains kept. Entries are consolidated by CDR3 protein sequence, retaining the most common genes and DNA. In this sample the table shows 450,000 to 700,000 distinct CDR3 sequences, 27% of which occur a single time. In total, the top ten clones hold 18% of the sample. Input material: blood. These receptors came from a woman between 70 and 85 years old in good health.

This sequence joins TRBV15 and TRBJ2-5; TRBD1 or TRBD2 may be the D gene (6 bases each). V gave up 2 bases and J gave up 6 bases, with 19 bases separating them. Germline V lookup: CDR1 LNHNV, CDR2 YYDKDF (reference sequence). The CDR3 runs to 16 residues. In DNA, the CDR3 is TGTGCCACCAGCAGATCTGAGGGGGGTGGCGGTAAGACCCAGTACTTC. Translation gives CATSRSEGGGGKTQYF.

J is TRBJ1-2 and V is TRBV7-9; D unclear. The CDR3 has 13 amino acids. Germline assignment: CDR1 SEHNR and CDR2 FQNEAQ (reference sequence). Between the trimmed V and J ends, which lost 5 bases and 4 bases, there was a span of 11 bases. Here the CDR3 reads CASSPLDSYGYTF. The CDR3 DNA is TGTGCCAGCAGCCCCTTAGACTCCTATGGCTACACCTTC. The full variable domain, with the rest looked up from reference TRBV7-9 and TRBJ1-2, is DTGVSQNPRHKITKRGQNVTFRCDPISEHNRLYWYRQTLGQGPEFLTYFQNEAQLEKSRLLSDRFSAERPKGSFSTLEIQRTEQGDSAMYLCASSPLDSYGYTFGSGTRLTVV.

This clonotype has at least ten counts. The chain uses TRBV29-1 and TRBJ1-1; 9 nucleotides match TRBD1. The J segment lost 2 bases and the V segment lost 7 bases, leaving 8 bases of the junction unmatched. The CDR3 length is 14 residues. Germline lookup yields CDR1 SQVTM and CDR2 ANQGSEA. The CDR3 nucleotides are TGCAGCGCGGCCCGGACAGGGGTAAACACTGAAGCTTTCTTT. It encodes CSAARTGVNTEAFF.

V usage is TRBV20-1 and J usage is TRBJ2-3, with TRBD2 matching over 12 bases. Germline assignment: CDR1 DFQATT and CDR2 SNEGSKA (reference sequence). Unmatched junction bases numbered 8, after V lost 0 bases and J lost 1 base. The CDR3 covers 18 residues. The CDR3 reads CSARDPLAGGPRTDTQYF. The DNA for the CDR3 is TGCAGTGCTAGAGATCCCCTAGCGGGGGGGCCCCGCACAGATACGCAGTATTTT.

V gene TRBV20-1 combines with J gene TRBJ2-7; TRBD2 agrees at 9 bases. The germline gives CDR1 DFQATT, CDR2 SNEGSKA (reference sequence). This CDR3 comprises 13 residues. J was trimmed by 1 base and V by 6 bases; bases with no gene match: 4. This chain's CDR3 is CSARSGGSYEQYF. The CDR3 coding sequence is TGCAGTGCCCGCAGCGGGGGGTCCTACGAGCAGTACTTC.

The chain uses TRBV27 and TRBJ1-1; the D is unclear. Trimming took off 5 bases at V and 4 bases at J, with 11 bases between the two ends. The CDR3 covers 13 residues. Per the germline V gene, CDR1 is MNHEY and CDR2 is SMNVEV (reference sequence). CDR3 amino acids: CASSPRETTEAFF. In DNA, the CDR3 is TGTGCCAGCAGTCCCCGGGAGACCACTGAAGCTTTCTTT.

This sequence joins TRBV6-6 and TRBJ1-1; D remains ambiguous. V lost 6 bases and J 0 bases, leaving 8 bases between the germline ends. The germline gives CDR1 MNHNY, CDR2 SVGAGI (reference sequence). The CDR3 runs 13 residues. The CDR3 sequence: CASREGVNTEAFF. Written as DNA, the CDR3 is TGTGCCAGCAGGGAAGGAGTGAACACTGAAGCTTTCTTT.

About this clonotype: The conserved phenylalanine or tryptophan is not found at the CDR3 terminus, so this likely reflects a read error. The chain links TRBV11-2 to TRBJ1-1, with D tentatively TRBD1 (6 bases). Germline CDR1 and CDR2: SGHAT and FQNNGV. This CDR3 contains 13 residues. V shed 5 bases and J shed 3 bases, with 10 bases lying between them. The CDR3 nucleotides are TGTGCCAGCAGCCGCAGGGGAGACACTGAAGCTTTCCTT. Its protein product is CASSRRGDTEAFL.

The table lists this clonotype with many counts. The chain links TRBV21-1 to TRBJ1-2. TRBV21-1 is designated a pseudogene. The CDR3 totals 12 residues. The CDR3 coding sequence is TGTGCCAGCAGCAAGGAGAATAAGACCTACACCTTC. It is translated as CASSKENKTYTF.

This clonotype turned up a few times. The chain is built from TRBV18 and TRBJ2-5; a weak D match, TRBD2 (5 bases). The V end was cut by 4 bases, the J end by 3 bases, with 12 bases between. The CDR3 length is 14 residues. Germline V gives CDR1 KGHSH, CDR2 LQKENI. CDR3 coding DNA: TGTGCCAGCTCACAGGGCTCGCGGGAAGAGACCCAGTACTTC. Translating it yields CASSQGSREETQYF.

V usage is TRBV9 and J usage is TRBJ1-4; 8 bases are shared with TRBD1. The germline CDR1 and CDR2 sequences are SGDLS and YYNGEE. CDR3 size: 15 residues. J gave up 5 bases and V 2 bases, and 5 bases lay outside the gene matches. The CDR3 DNA follows: TGTGCCAGCAGCGTGGGACAGGTCGGAAATGAAAAACTGTTTTTT. Translating gives CASSVGQVGNEKLFF. Filled out from reference TRBV9 and TRBJ1-4, the complete variable domain reads DSGVTQTPKHLITATGQRVTLRCSPRSGDLSVYWYQQSLDQGLQFLIQYYNGEERAKGNILERFSAQQFPDLHSELNLSSLELGDSALYFCASSVGQVGNEKLFFGSGTQLSVL.

This clonotype showed up just a few times. This chain uses TRBV29-1 with TRBJ1-1; D gene uncertain. The CDR3 is 13 amino acids. V dropped 1 base and J dropped 0 bases, with 6 bases sitting between them. CDR1 is SQVTM and CDR2 is ANQGSEA in the germline V gene. The CDR3 loop reads CSVEGRLNTEAFF. The DNA of the CDR3 is TGCAGCGTTGAAGGCCGGTTGAACACTGAAGCTTTCTTT.

This clonotype was found a few times. The chain combines TRBV5-6 with TRBJ1-4; 7 bases are shared with TRBD1. The CDR3 length is 15 residues. After removal of 0 bases from V and 3 bases from J, the junction contained 2 bases not matched to a gene. Germline V CDR1 and CDR2: SGHDT, YYEEEE. CDR3 amino acids: CASSLGGQPNEKLFF. The CDR3, as DNA: TGTGCCAGCAGCTTGGGGGGACAGCCTAATGAAAAACTGTTTTTT.

The chain links TRBV7-9 to TRBJ2-2, with TRBD1 identical over 9 bases. The germline V gene has CDR1 SEHNR and CDR2 FQNEAQ (reference sequence). The CDR3 covers 13 residues. The ends lost 8 bases at V and 4 bases at J; junction bases unmatched: 2. The chain's CDR3 is CASGTGSTGELFF. CDR3 bases: TGTGCCAGCGGGACAGGGTCCACCGGGGAGCTGTTTTTT.

The table lists this clonotype with a few counts. DNA of the CDR3: TGTGCCAGCAGCTCAAAGGGTGGAGGGCAGGCAACCTACAATGAGCAGTTCTTC. This codes for CASSSKGGGQATYNEQFF. J is TRBJ2-1 and V is TRBV7-6, with a possible D match to TRBD2 (6 bases). This CDR3 comprises 18 residues. The V gene's germline CDR1 is SGHVS and CDR2 FNYEAQ. The V gene lost 4 bases and the J gene lost 2 bases, with 21 bases spanning the gap.

The rearrangement uses TRBV3-1 and TRBJ2-3; the match to TRBD2 covers 14 bases. CDR1 is LGHDT, CDR2 YNNKEL, per germline (reference sequence). The V and J ends lost 5 bases and 5 bases, in that order; junction bases with no gene match: 6. This CDR3 comprises 16 residues. CDR3 in DNA: TGTGCCAGCAGCGCGACTAGCGGGGGGGCGGTAGATACGCAGTATTTT. Translating it yields CASSATSGGAVDTQYF.

This chain's CDR3 is CSASPGRNNQPQHF. The CDR3 bases are TGCAGTGCTTCCCCCGGGAGAAACAATCAGCCCCAGCATTTT. The rearrangement links TRBV20-1 to TRBJ1-5; D not resolved. V was shortened by 5 bases and J by 3 bases, with 14 bases between the two germline ends. Germline V lookup: CDR1 DFQATT, CDR2 SNEGSKA (reference sequence). CDR3 size: 14 residues.